This is a list of T cell receptor beta chains from one sample in a study of beta chain features in type 1 diabetes. Profiled with immunoSEQ multiplex PCR; TCRdb holds only in-frame clones, not every one. This sample has some 270,000 clones, with 11% found just once. Material: naive CD4+ T cells from blood. Source of these receptors: a young man with type 1 diabetes. Both conserved end residues are part of each CDR3. A D gene is named only where the DNA matches it firmly. Expanded clones are given a class, and other clones once, few, many or no size at all.

d_gene | abundance | j_gene | v_gene | CDR3aa | CDR3nt
TRBD2 | few | TRBJ2-1 | TRBV5-6 | CASSSTTSGGDEQFF | TGTGCCAGCAGCTCCACGACTAGCGGGGGAGATGAGCAGTTCTTC
TRBD1 | NA | TRBJ2-7 | TRBV7-2 | CASSPRGLVYEQYF | TGTGCCAGCAGCCCCAGGGGGCTTGTCTACGAGCAGTACTTC
TRBD1 | few | TRBJ2-7 | TRBV18 | CASSSRTGNEQYF | TGTGCCAGCTCATCCCGGACAGGGAACGAGCAGTACTTC
NA | NA | TRBJ2-3 | TRBV25-1 | CASSGRTGKDTDTQYF | TGTGCCAGCAGTGGACGGACGGGGAAAGACACAGATACGCAGTATTTT
TRBD2 | NA | TRBJ2-5 | TRBV27 | CASASGRAGGETQYF | TGTGCCAGCGCGTCAGGCAGGGCGGGAGGGGAGACCCAGTACTTC
NA | few | TRBJ2-1 | TRBV14 | CASSPLGHEQFF | TGTGCCAGCAGCCCTCTGGGCCATGAGCAGTTCTTC
NA | NA | TRBJ2-1 | TRBV30 | CAWTGWYNEQFF | TGTGCCTGGACAGGATGGTACAATGAGCAGTTCTTC
NA | NA | TRBJ2-3 | TRBV18 | CASSPLEGSTDTQYF | TGTGCCAGCTCACCATTGGAGGGAAGCACAGATACGCAGTATTTT
NA | NA | TRBJ2-3 | TRBV7-2 | CASSYMTDTQYF | TGTGCCAGCAGCTATATGACAGATACGCAGTATTTT
NA | few | TRBJ1-1 | TRBV6-5 | CASSPRYTSWAFF | TGTGCCAGCAGCCCCCGCTACACTAGCTGGGCTTTCTTT
NA | NA | TRBJ2-4 | TRBV6-1 | CASSSYRVPKNIQYF | TGTGCCAGCAGTTCCTACAGGGTTCCGAAAAACATTCAGTACTTC
NA | NA | TRBJ1-2 | TRBV19 | CASSIDFRTDYGYTF | TGTGCCAGTAGTATAGATTTTCGGACAGACTATGGCTACACCTTC
NA | NA | TRBJ2-4 | TRBV25-1 | CASSDDIAKNIQYF | TGTGCCAGCAGTGACGACATAGCCAAAAACATTCAGTACTTC
NA | NA | TRBJ2-5 | TRBV7-6 | CASSLVPSGERTQYF | TGTGCCAGCAGCTTAGTTCCATCCGGGGAGAGGACCCAGTACTTC
TRBD1 | few | TRBJ1-4 | TRBV2 | CASRRTGWSEKLFF | TGTGCCAGCAGGCGGACAGGTTGGAGTGAAAAACTGTTTTTT
TRBD1 | NA | TRBJ1-4 | TRBV4-1 | CASSLRGLGTATNEKLFF | TGCGCCAGCAGCCTCCGAGGGTTGGGGACAGCAACTAATGAAAAACTGTTTTTT
NA | NA | TRBJ2-2 | TRBV7-8 | CASSLLGTGELFF | TGTGCCAGCAGCCTCCTAGGTACCGGGGAGCTGTTTTTT
TRBD2 | NA | TRBJ2-5 | TRBV30 | CAYSGTSGETQYF | TGTGCATATAGTGGGACTAGCGGCGAGACCCAGTACTTC
NA | few | TRBJ2-1 | TRBV5-4 | CASSLEVNSVTYNEQFF | TGTGCCAGCAGCTTGGAGGTAAACAGTGTGACCTACAATGAGCAGTTCTTC
NA | NA | TRBJ1-1 | TRBV28 | CASSLGRSGAFF | TGTGCCAGCAGTTTGGGCCGCAGTGGAGCTTTCTTT
NA | few | TRBJ2-7 | TRBV11-2 | CASSLDRLGHEQYF | TGTGCCAGCAGCTTAGACAGGTTGGGTCACGAGCAGTACTTC
NA | few | TRBJ2-1 | TRBV11-2 | CASSPGRFYNEQFF | TGTGCCAGCAGCCCGGGGAGATTTTACAATGAGCAGTTCTTC
NA | NA | TRBJ1-1 | TRBV13 | CASSQGWKAFF | TGTGCCAGCAGCCAGGGGTGGAAAGCTTTCTTT
NA | NA | TRBJ1-4 | TRBV2 | CASMTVTNEKLFF | TGTGCCAGCATGACAGTTACTAATGAAAAACTGTTTTTT
TRBD1 | NA | TRBJ2-7 | TRBV14 | CASSLQGGTGVHEQYF | TGTGCCAGCAGCCTCCAGGGAGGGACAGGGGTACACGAGCAGTACTTC
NA | few | TRBJ1-2 | TRBV5-4 | CASSREGIDYGYTF | TGTGCCAGCAGCCGAGAGGGTATTGACTATGGCTACACCTTC
NA | NA | TRBJ1-1 | TRBV19 | CASSMLRGTEAFF | TGTGCCAGTAGTATGTTGAGAGGCACTGAAGCTTTCTTT
TRBD2 | few | TRBJ2-3 | TRBV4-2 | CASSQEMRGGTDTQYF | TGTGCCAGCAGCCAAGAGATGCGGGGGGGCACAGATACGCAGTATTTT
TRBD1 | NA | TRBJ2-7 | TRBV2 | CASSGTGDYEQYF | TGTGCCAGCAGCGGGACAGGAGACTACGAGCAGTACTTC
NA | few | TRBJ2-7 | TRBV7-9 | CASSLGRDSYEQYF | TGTGCCAGCAGCTTAGGGAGAGACTCCTACGAGCAGTACTTC
NA | NA | TRBJ1-6 | TRBV4-2 | CASSQDRSRGSPLHF | TGTGCCAGCAGCCAAGATAGGTCTCGGGGTTCACCCCTCCACTTT
NA | few | TRBJ2-3 | TRBV5-1 | CASSLGGVTDTQYF | TGCGCCAGCAGCTTGGGGGGCGTCACAGATACGCAGTATTTT
NA | NA | TRBJ1-6 | TRBV5-1 | CASSLVGGTLNSPLHF | TGCGCCAGCAGCTTGGTCGGCGGGACTCTAAATTCACCCCTCCACTTT
TRBD1 | NA | TRBJ2-7 | TRBV5-1 | CASSSAGTGYEQYF | TGCGCCAGCAGCTCCGCCGGGACAGGTTACGAGCAGTACTTC
TRBD1 | few | TRBJ2-3 | TRBV9 | CASSVGSTGGDTQYF | TGTGCCAGCAGCGTAGGAAGCACAGGGGGAGATACGCAGTATTTT
TRBD2 | NA | TRBJ2-3 | TRBV29-1 | CSVLRGNTDTQYF | TGCAGCGTTCTGCGGGGGAACACAGATACGCAGTATTTT
TRBD1 | few | TRBJ2-3 | TRBV11-2 | CASSPRDRREQYF | TGTGCCAGCAGCCCTCGGGACAGGAGGGAGCAGTATTTT
TRBD2 | few | TRBJ2-1 | TRBV9 | CASSHGQRAGGRNEQFF | TGTGCCAGCAGCCATGGACAGAGAGCGGGGGGGCGGAATGAGCAGTTCTTC
TRBD1 | NA | TRBJ1-2 | TRBV18 | CASSFGQGSDGYTF | TGTGCCAGCTCATTCGGACAGGGAAGCGATGGCTACACCTTC
TRBD2 | NA | TRBJ2-1 | TRBV5-1 | CASSWEPSGASYNEQFF | TGCGCCAGCAGCTGGGAACCTAGCGGGGCTTCCTACAATGAGCAGTTCTTC
NA | few | TRBJ1-1 | TRBV18 | CASSPRGAGNTEAFF | TGTGCCAGCTCACCACGGGGAGCAGGGAACACTGAAGCTTTCTTT
TRBD1 | NA | TRBJ2-6 | TRBV15 | CATSRDHRTGEYSGANVLTF | TGTGCCACCAGCAGAGATCATAGGACAGGAGAATACTCTGGGGCCAACGTCCTGACTTTC
TRBD1 | few | TRBJ2-7 | TRBV7-2 | CASSFLGTGTYEQYF | TGTGCCAGCAGCTTTCTTGGGACAGGGACCTACGAGCAGTACTTC
NA | NA | TRBJ2-5 | TRBV7-7 | CASSLGSSRETQYF | TGTGCTAGCAGCTTAGGATCTAGCCGGGAGACCCAGTACTTC
NA | NA | TRBJ2-5 | TRBV5-1 | CASSLEGGRQETQYF | TGCGCCAGCAGCTTGGAAGGAGGCAGACAAGAGACCCAGTACTTC
TRBD2 | NA | TRBJ2-7 | TRBV7-2 | CASSLSGDYSYEQYF | TGTGCCAGCAGCTTATCCGGGGACTACTCCTACGAGCAGTACTTC
NA | few | TRBJ1-1 | TRBV9 | CASSLQGGTEAFF | TGTGCCAGCAGCCTTCAGGGAGGCACTGAAGCTTTCTTT
TRBD2 | few | TRBJ2-3 | TRBV7-2 | CASSLGGYTQYF | TGTGCCAGCAGCCTGGGGGGGTATACGCAGTATTTT
NA | few | TRBJ2-1 | TRBV5-1 | CASSFTLKPGDNEQFF | TGCGCCAGCAGCTTCACCCTCAAACCCGGGGACAATGAGCAGTTCTTC
NA | few | TRBJ1-2 | TRBV28 | CANWAYGYGYTF | TGTGCCAACTGGGCCTACGGCTATGGCTACACCTTC
TRBD1 | few | TRBJ2-7 | TRBV5-1 | CASSFTGTPGTGEQYF | TGCGCCAGCAGCTTCACCGGGACCCCCGGGACAGGCGAGCAGTACTTC
TRBD1 | NA | TRBJ1-1 | TRBV7-9 | CASSQTGGYTEAFF | TGTGCCAGCAGCCAAACAGGGGGATATACTGAAGCTTTCTTT
NA | NA | TRBJ1-1 | TRBV2 | CASSEFSGNTEAFF | TGTGCCAGCAGTGAATTTTCCGGGAACACTGAAGCTTTCTTT